The 21 T cell receptor beta chains reported below all come from one sample, sequenced in a study of blood T cell repertoires in COVID-19. TCRdb's table, derived via immunoSEQ multiplex PCR, lists solely in-frame clones and lacks some. The sample has 250,000 to 300,000 clones; approximately 90% are singletons. The sample consisted of PBMCs or T cells enriched from blood (not recorded which). The source is a middle-aged woman with acute COVID-19.

The chain joins TRBV7-2 to TRBJ2-3; 14 nucleotides match TRBD2. CDR1 is SGHTA and CDR2 is FQGNSA in the germline V gene. This CDR3 has 16 residues. V lost 8 bases and J lost 2; bases outside the gene matches: 6. The CDR3 region is CASAWTSGGTTDTQYF. Here the CDR3 DNA reads TGTGCCAGCGCTTGGACTAGCGGGGGGACCACAGATACGCAGTATTTT.

This chain connects TRBV7-9 to TRBJ2-3, with 10 nucleotides matching TRBD2. Germline trimming cut 3 bases from V and 1 base from J; bases unmatched to any gene: 4. The CDR3 runs to 16 residues. Germline lookup yields CDR1 SEHNR and CDR2 FQNEAQ (reference sequence). CDR3 region: CASSFGLADRTDTQYF. The CDR3 DNA is TGTGCCAGCAGCTTCGGACTAGCGGATCGCACAGATACGCAGTATTTT.

The table lists this clone with a count of one. The V call is TRBV4-2, the J call TRBJ2-7, with 9 bases lining up with TRBD1. The CDR3 has 17 amino acids. Germline loops: CDR1 LGHNA, CDR2 YNFKEQ. J was trimmed by 4 bases and V by 0 bases; bases with no gene match: 10. Here the CDR3 reads CASSQDWGQGTPYEQYF. Here the CDR3 DNA reads TGTGCCAGCAGCCAAGATTGGGGACAGGGTACCCCATACGAGCAGTACTTC.

The rearrangement uses TRBV6-5 and TRBJ2-7, with D possibly TRBD2 on 6 matching bases. V was trimmed by 7 bases and J by 2 bases, leaving 12 bases between them. The germline gives CDR1 MNHEY, CDR2 SVGAGI. The CDR3 consists of 13 residues. CDR3 protein: CASTGGLAYEQYF. The CDR3 DNA is TGTGCCAGCACTGGAGGGCTTGCCTACGAGCAGTACTTC.

This sequence joins TRBV28 and TRBJ2-5; the D gene is possibly TRBD1 (6 bases). The CDR3 sequence is 16 residues long. The V end was cut by 0 bases, the J end by 5 bases, with 16 bases between. CDR1 MDHEN and CDR2 SYDVKM come from the germline V gene. The CDR3 spells CASSLWGRTGRETQYF. In nucleotides, the CDR3 is TGTGCCAGCAGTTTATGGGGCCGCACAGGGCGGGAGACCCAGTACTTC.

J is TRBJ2-7 and V is TRBV15; D possibly corresponds to TRBD1 (5 bases). The CDR3 has 15 amino acids. Trimming removed 0 bases at V and 3 bases at J, with 12 bases between. Germline values: CDR1 LNHNV, CDR2 YYDKDF (reference sequence). The CDR3 sequence: CATSRDSDSFYEQYF. CDR3 bases: TGTGCCACCAGCAGAGATTCCGACAGCTTCTACGAGCAGTACTTC.

The chain has TRBV7-2 and TRBJ2-3; tentative D call: TRBD1 (7 bases). The germline gives CDR1 SGHTA, CDR2 FQGNSA. The CDR3 totals 15 residues. Trimming took 5 bases from V and 1 from J, leaving 13 bases between them. The CDR3 sequence: CASSPQGGGTDTQYF. The CDR3 DNA reads as TGTGCCAGCAGCCCCCAGGGGGGAGGCACAGATACGCAGTATTTT.

The chain combines TRBV5-1 with TRBJ2-4; TRBD2 aligns across 10 bases. CDR1 and CDR2 (germline): SGHRS, YFSETQ. J was trimmed by 7 bases and V by 0 bases; bases with no gene match: 10. There are 17 residues in the CDR3. The CDR3 region is CASSLAFSGGAGNIQYF. CDR3 nucleotide sequence: TGCGCCAGCAGCTTGGCCTTCAGCGGGGGGGCCGGGAACATTCAGTACTTC.

This chain uses TRBV28 with TRBJ2-5, with 8 positions matching TRBD1. Germline V gene data show CDR1 as MDHEN and CDR2 as SYDVKM. J was trimmed by 6 bases and V by 6 bases; bases with no gene match: 9. CDR3 length equals 14 residues. CDR3 amino acids: CASRPTGGMKTQYF. The CDR3 nucleotides read TGTGCCAGCAGACCTACAGGGGGTATGAAGACCCAGTACTTC.

The chain combines TRBV2 with TRBJ1-2; D remains ambiguous. The CDR3 has 14 amino acids. Trimming pared 2 bases from V and 4 bases from J, leaving 11 bases between. The germline gives CDR1 SNHLY, CDR2 FYNNEI. Written as DNA, the CDR3 is TGTGCCAGCAGTGAAACGGGGAATGGCTATGGCTACACCTTC. Its protein is CASSETGNGYGYTF.

This chain links TRBV2 with TRBJ1-3; maybe TRBD1 (5 bases). Per germline, CDR1 SNHLY and CDR2 FYNNEI. The CDR3 is 16 residues long. Between the trimmed V and J ends, which lost 7 bases and 1 base, there was a span of 17 bases. In DNA form, the CDR3 reads TGTGCCAGCAATCACCGACAGTGGGATTCTGGAAACACCATATATTTT. This gives the protein CASNHRQWDSGNTIYF. The complete variable domain, with remaining parts taken from reference TRBV2 and TRBJ1-3, reads EPEVTQTPSHQVTQMGQEVILRCVPISNHLYFYWYRQILGQKVEFLVSFYNNEISEKSEIFDDQFSVERPDGSNFTLKIRSTKLEDSAMYFCASNHRQWDSGNTIYFGEGSWLTVV.

The CDR3 bases are TGTGCCACCAGTGATCCCAACTCTGGGGCCAACGTCCTGACTTTC. Translated: CATSDPNSGANVLTF. The chain has TRBV24-1 and TRBJ2-6; D not certain. CDR3 length: 15 residues. Trimming shortened V by 3 bases and J by 0 bases, and 5 bases separated the two germline ends. CDR1 and CDR2 (germline): KGHDR, SFDVKD.

V is TRBV6-2 or TRBV6-3 and J is TRBJ2-1; the match to TRBD2 covers 12 bases. Germline CDR1 and CDR2: MNHEY and SVGEGT. This CDR3 region has 19 residues. V dropped 2 bases and J dropped 7; count of bases not matched to a gene: 15. The CDR3 DNA sequence: TGTGCCAGCAGTTACAGAGCCCCTCTGACTAGCGGGAGAGGAAATGAGCAGTTCTTC. This sequence encodes CASSYRAPLTSGRGNEQFF.

This chain uses TRBV7-2 with TRBJ2-1; D is possibly TRBD2 (6 bases). Per germline, CDR1 SGHTA and CDR2 FQGNSA. CDR3 length equals 15 residues. Trimming removed 5 bases from V and 4 bases from J, with 15 bases in between. This CDR3 is CASSPGPGDYNEQFF. The CDR3 DNA follows: TGTGCCAGCAGCCCAGGACCGGGGGATTACAATGAGCAGTTCTTC.

The V call is TRBV20-1, the J call TRBJ2-5, with D perhaps TRBD1 (6 bases). Per the germline V gene, CDR1 is DFQATT and CDR2 is SNEGSKA (reference sequence). Trimming took 4 bases from V and 5 from J, leaving 8 bases between them. The CDR3 has 11 residues. The CDR3 spells CSATGVETQYF. The CDR3 coding sequence is TGCAGTGCTACAGGGGTCGAGACCCAGTACTTC.

The V call is TRBV21-1, the J call TRBJ2-3; TRBD1, the table's D call, was not compared with the DNA. TRBV21-1 is a recognized pseudogene. The CDR3 is 16 amino acids. The CDR3 region is CASSKGWPGGADTQYF. The CDR3 nucleotides read TGTGCCAGCAGCAAAGGGTGGCCAGGGGGCGCAGATACGCAGTATTTT.

This clone was counted a single time. The chain uses TRBV4-2 and TRBJ2-2, with 10 positions matching TRBD1. The junction had 6 bases not matched to a gene; V was cut back by 0 bases and J by 5 bases. Per germline, CDR1 LGHNA and CDR2 YNFKEQ. The CDR3 sequence is 17 residues long. CDR3 in DNA: TGTGCCAGCAGCCAAGAAATGGGACAGGGGTTAACCGGGGAGCTGTTTTTT. Translating it yields CASSQEMGQGLTGELFF.

The chain carries TRBV7-8 and TRBJ1-2; D unclear. Trimming removed 8 bases from V and 9 bases from J, with 31 bases in between. Per germline, CDR1 SGHVS and CDR2 FQNEAQ. The CDR3 runs 17 residues. CDR3 nucleotide sequence: TGTGCCAGCTCTTCAGGAAGCGGCAGGCCCCTTCTATTGAGCTACACCTTC. The encoded protein is CASSSGSGRPLLLSYTF.

V and J are TRBV14 and TRBJ2-1, with D unresolved. V lost 4 bases, J lost 3 bases, and 4 bases lay in between. Germline V gene sequence: CDR1 SGHDN, CDR2 FVKESK. This CDR3 comprises 12 residues. CDR3 sequence reads: CASSLIYNEQFF. The CDR3 DNA reads TGTGCCAGCAGCCTCATCTACAATGAGCAGTTCTTC. Full variable domain (remainder filled in from reference TRBV14 and TRBJ2-1): EAGVTQFPSHSVIEKGQTVTLRCDPISGHDNLYWYRRVMGKEIKFLLHFVKESKQDESGMPNNRFLAERTGGTYSTLKVQPAELEDSGVYFCASSLIYNEQFFGPGTRLTVL.

The rearrangement joins TRBV2 to TRBJ2-1; TRBD1 matches at 8 bases. The V segment lost 6 bases and the J segment 5 bases; nucleotides outside the gene matches: 9. The V gene's germline CDR1 is SNHLY and CDR2 FYNNEI. The CDR3 runs 15 residues. DNA of the CDR3: TGTGCCAGCAGCTGGGACAGGCTAACGGACAATGAGCAGTTCTTC. As protein: CASSWDRLTDNEQFF.

V is TRBV3-1 (or the pseudogene TRBV3-2) and J is TRBJ2-1; 11 nucleotides align to TRBD2. The CDR3 loop spans 14 amino acids. The V and J ends lost 4 bases and 4 bases, in that order; junction bases with no gene match: 0. Looked up from germline, CDR1 is LGHDT and CDR2 is YNNKEL (reference sequence). Here the CDR3 DNA reads TGTGCCAGCAGCCGACTAGCGGGGTACAATGAGCAGTTCTTC. It codes for CASSRLAGYNEQFF.